The 24 T cell receptor beta chains below were found in one sample sequenced in a study of T cell repertoires in cytomegalovirus infection. TCRdb itself ran the reads through MiXCR, one entry per CDR3 protein. The sample lists 150,000 to 200,000 distinct CDR3 sequences; roughly 9% were seen once. Sequences were obtained from PBMCs. These receptors were collected from a human donor in good health (CMV status not recorded). Some clones in this sample may be carry-over from other donors' samples.

This clonotype has ten or more counts. J is TRBJ2-2 and V is TRBV7-2; possibly TRBD1 or TRBD2 for D (5 bases each). Trimming took off 4 bases at V and 2 bases at J, with 17 bases between the two ends. CDR1 is SGHTA, CDR2 FQGNSA, per germline. The CDR3 has 17 residues. The DNA for the CDR3 is TGTGCCAGCAGCTGGCCCGGGGCACCCCGAAACACCGGGGAGCTGTTTTTT. Protein product: CASSWPGAPRNTGELFF.

CDR3 residues: CASGQGAGNTIYF. CDR3 in DNA: TGTGCCAGCGGACAGGGAGCTGGAAACACCATATATTTT. The chain joins TRBV12-3 or TRBV12-4 to TRBJ1-3, with TRBD1 identical over 8 bases. This CDR3 is 13 amino acids long. J was trimmed by 2 bases and V by 8 bases; bases with no gene match: 2.

This clonotype came up many times. The chain joins TRBV6-2 or TRBV6-3 to TRBJ2-7, with D tentatively TRBD2 (5 bases). Per the germline V gene, CDR1 is MNHEY and CDR2 is SVGEGT. Trimming removed 6 bases from V and 2 bases from J, with 17 bases in between. This CDR3 has 15 amino acids. The CDR3 sequence: CASRSRDLAPYEQYF. The CDR3 DNA sequence: TGTGCCAGCAGGTCAAGAGACCTAGCCCCCTACGAGCAGTACTTC.

This clonotype was seen many times. The CDR3 nucleotides read TGTGCCAGCAGCTTCTACAGAGATTCTGGAAACACCATATATTTT. This encodes CASSFYRDSGNTIYF. The chain carries TRBV7-8 and TRBJ1-3, with unresolved D. This CDR3 spans 15 amino acids. The V gene lost 3 bases and the J gene lost 1 base, with 10 bases spanning the gap. Germline V lookup: CDR1 SGHVS, CDR2 FQNEAQ.

This clonotype appeared a few times. The chain is built from TRBV19 and TRBJ1-5; 10 bases map to TRBD1. Germline assignment: CDR1 LNHDA and CDR2 SQIVND (reference sequence). The CDR3 extends over 17 amino acids. Losses at the gene ends were 6 bases for V and 2 bases for J; bases not matched to a gene: 10. The chain's CDR3 is CASRETGGAGGNQPQHF. For the CDR3, the DNA is TGTGCCAGTAGAGAGACAGGGGGCGCGGGTGGCAATCAGCCCCAGCATTTT.

This rearrangement joins TRBV28 to TRBJ2-1, with 10 bases matching TRBD2. Germline CDR1 and CDR2: MDHEN and SYDVKM. V dropped 8 bases and J dropped 3; count of bases not matched to a gene: 16. CDR3 length equals 18 residues. CDR3 DNA: TGTGCCAGCGTGGGCCGGACTAGCGGAGAAGGGAACTACAATGAGCAGTTCTTC. This encodes CASVGRTSGEGNYNEQFF.

The chain is built from TRBV6-5 and TRBJ2-1; no definite D call. Germline V lookup: CDR1 MNHEY, CDR2 SVGAGI. The CDR3 is made up of 14 amino acids. V lost 0 bases and J lost 9, with 12 bases in between. In DNA, the CDR3 is TGTGCCAGCAGTTACTCGCTAGATTCGGTTGAGCAGTTCTTC. Residues: CASSYSLDSVEQFF.

This clonotype was seen ten or more times. J is TRBJ2-3 and V is TRBV5-1; TRBD1 aligns across 10 bases. This CDR3 spans 15 amino acids. Germline lookup yields CDR1 SGHRS and CDR2 YFSETQ. V lost 4 bases and J lost 0; bases outside the gene matches: 2. In DNA form, the CDR3 reads TGCGCCAGCAGCCGACAGGGGGCGAGCACAGATACGCAGTATTTT. Protein sequence: CASSRQGASTDTQYF.

This clonotype was found many times. This CDR3 reads CASSLFRDDTEAFF. The CDR3 bases are TGTGCCAGCAGTTTATTCCGGGACGACACTGAAGCTTTCTTT. The chain links TRBV27 to TRBJ1-1, with a weak D call TRBD1 (5 bases). V was shortened by 1 base and J by 3 bases, with 9 bases between the two germline ends. Looked up from germline, CDR1 is MNHEY and CDR2 is SMNVEV (reference sequence). The CDR3 spans 14 residues.

V and J are TRBV6-2 or TRBV6-3 and TRBJ2-3; 8 nucleotides agree with TRBD1. V lost 6 bases and J lost 5; bases outside the gene matches: 10. The germline V gene has CDR1 MNHEY and CDR2 SVGEGT. This CDR3 has 15 residues. For the CDR3, the DNA is TGTGCCAGCAGACCTTCCAGGGGGCGAGGAGATACGCAGTATTTT. This codes for CASRPSRGRGDTQYF.

The table lists this clonotype with many counts. The chain has TRBV6-2 or TRBV6-3 and TRBJ2-7; 10 bases line up with TRBD2. The CDR3 consists of 17 residues. V gave up 5 bases and J gave up 7 bases; unmatched junction bases: 17. CDR1 is MNHEY, CDR2 SVGEGT, per germline. CDR3 DNA: TGTGCCAGCAGTACCAAGTCGGCTAGCGGGAGCGAGAAGGAGCAGTACTTC. As protein: CASSTKSASGSEKEQYF.

This chain links TRBV5-1 with TRBJ2-2, with 10 bases lining up with TRBD1. V shed 4 bases and J 6 bases; nucleotides not matched to a gene: 6. The CDR3 is 15 residues long. The germline gives CDR1 SGHRS, CDR2 YFSETQ. The CDR3 region is CASSPRQGAAGELFF. The CDR3, as DNA: TGCGCCAGCAGCCCGAGACAGGGGGCCGCCGGGGAGCTGTTTTTT.

This clonotype was seen repeatedly, ten times or more. The chain links TRBV14 to TRBJ1-3; D remains ambiguous. The germline CDR1 and CDR2 sequences are SGHDN and FVKESK. V was shortened by 4 bases and J by 0 bases, with 13 bases between the two germline ends. The CDR3 sequence is 16 residues long. The CDR3 region has the DNA TGTGCCAGCAGCCCGCTGGGGTCCAACTCTGGAAACACCATATATTTT. The encoded protein is CASSPLGSNSGNTIYF.

This clonotype was detected ten times or more. The J gene is TRBJ2-7, the V gene TRBV28; 10 bases align to TRBD2. Germline V gene sequence: CDR1 MDHEN, CDR2 SYDVKM. V was pared by 7 bases and J by 3 bases, with 15 bases of the junction left unmatched. The CDR3 runs to 17 residues. The CDR3 reads CASKPTTSGDSIYEQYF. CDR3 sequence (DNA): TGTGCCAGCAAACCTACCACTAGCGGGGATAGTATCTACGAGCAGTACTTC.

This clonotype turned up a few times. V is TRBV15 and J is TRBJ1-1; D is undetermined. This CDR3 has 14 residues. The V gene's germline CDR1 is LNHNV and CDR2 YYDKDF (reference sequence). V was cut by 0 bases and J by 6 bases, with 11 bases left in between. The CDR3 bases are TGTGCCACCAGCAGAGATCGGGCAGGTTCTGAAGCTTTCTTT. This translates into CATSRDRAGSEAFF.

This clonotype was recorded many times. The rearrangement links TRBV28 to TRBJ2-2; D gene ambiguous. CDR3 size: 13 residues. Germline lookup yields CDR1 MDHEN and CDR2 SYDVKM. Trimming left V 2 bases short and J 6 bases short, with 7 bases between. CDR3 region: CASSLDVAGELFF. The CDR3, as DNA: TGTGCCAGCAGTTTAGACGTGGCCGGGGAGCTGTTTTTT.

This clonotype was recorded at least ten times. This rearrangement joins TRBV7-8 to TRBJ2-3; perhaps TRBD2 as D (6 bases). The CDR3 is made up of 16 amino acids. Trimming pared 6 bases from V and 1 base from J, leaving 17 bases between. Germline lookup yields CDR1 SGHVS and CDR2 FQNEAQ. DNA for the CDR3: TGTGCCAGCAGGCGTACGGGGGTAGCGGGCACAGATACGCAGTATTTT. As protein: CASRRTGVAGTDTQYF.

This clonotype has a count of ten or more. The genes are TRBV28 and TRBJ1-5; D is undetermined. Looked up from germline, CDR1 is MDHEN and CDR2 is SYDVKM. The CDR3 sequence is 15 residues long. V lost 9 bases and J lost 2, with 17 bases in between. In DNA, the CDR3 is TGTGCCAGTAGGAGGTATGCAGACCGCAATCAGCCCCAGCATTTT. As protein: CASRRYADRNQPQHF.

This clonotype was observed many times. CDR3 amino acids: CASSTQGTAQPQHF. In nucleotides, the CDR3 is TGTGCCAGTAGTACTCAGGGGACCGCGCAGCCCCAGCATTTT. The chain employs TRBV19 and TRBJ1-5, with D possibly being TRBD1 (6 bases). Germline CDR1 and CDR2: LNHDA and SQIVND (reference sequence). This CDR3 is built from 14 residues. Trimming shortened V by 4 bases and J by 7 bases, and 14 bases separated the two germline ends.

This clonotype came up many times. This chain uses TRBV6-1 with TRBJ1-1; D not certain. The germline CDR1 and CDR2 sequences are MNHNS and SASEGT. This CDR3 spans 16 amino acids. The V end lost 0 bases, the J end lost 1 base, and 12 bases lay between the germline ends. DNA for the CDR3: TGTGCCAGCAGTGAAGCGGGCACCCGACCGAACACTGAAGCTTTCTTT. It encodes CASSEAGTRPNTEAFF.

This clonotype occurred many times. The chain is built from TRBV6-1 and TRBJ1-2, with D tentatively TRBD1 (5 bases). Germline V gene sequence: CDR1 MNHNS, CDR2 SASEGT. Trimming pared 4 bases from V and 4 bases from J, leaving 7 bases between. The CDR3 extends over 12 amino acids. The CDR3 DNA is TGTGCCAGCAGTGCTGGGACCTATGGCTACACCTTC. It encodes CASSAGTYGYTF.

In this sample, this clonotype turned up many times. The gene calls are TRBV29-1 and TRBJ1-1; possible D gene TRBD1, 6 bases. The CDR3 length is 12 residues. Per the germline V gene, CDR1 is SQVTM and CDR2 is ANQGSEA. V shed 5 bases and J shed 5 bases, with 12 bases lying between them. The CDR3: CSVQQGRTEAFF. In DNA, the CDR3 is TGCAGCGTTCAACAGGGTCGGACTGAAGCTTTCTTT.

This clonotype was counted between two and nine times. CDR3 bases: TGTGCCACCAGCAGAGATAAGTACGGCAATGAGCAGTTCTTC. Protein product: CATSRDKYGNEQFF. The chain is built from TRBV15 and TRBJ2-1; no clear D. Deletions cut 0 bases from V and 6 bases from J, with 9 bases between. CDR3 length: 14 amino acids. Germline V gene lookup returns CDR1 LNHNV and CDR2 YYDKDF (reference sequence).

A remark on this clonotype: The junction does not match germline at one end; this may be a read error. V and J are TRBV19 and TRBJ2-2; the D call may be TRBD1 or TRBD2 (5 bases each). Germline loops: CDR1 LNHDA, CDR2 SQIVND (reference sequence). The CDR3 covers 16 residues. Here the CDR3 reads CASRGFGTANAGELFF. In nucleotides, the CDR3 is TGTGCCAGTAGGGGCTTCGGGACGGCGAACGCCGGGGAGCTGTTTTTT.